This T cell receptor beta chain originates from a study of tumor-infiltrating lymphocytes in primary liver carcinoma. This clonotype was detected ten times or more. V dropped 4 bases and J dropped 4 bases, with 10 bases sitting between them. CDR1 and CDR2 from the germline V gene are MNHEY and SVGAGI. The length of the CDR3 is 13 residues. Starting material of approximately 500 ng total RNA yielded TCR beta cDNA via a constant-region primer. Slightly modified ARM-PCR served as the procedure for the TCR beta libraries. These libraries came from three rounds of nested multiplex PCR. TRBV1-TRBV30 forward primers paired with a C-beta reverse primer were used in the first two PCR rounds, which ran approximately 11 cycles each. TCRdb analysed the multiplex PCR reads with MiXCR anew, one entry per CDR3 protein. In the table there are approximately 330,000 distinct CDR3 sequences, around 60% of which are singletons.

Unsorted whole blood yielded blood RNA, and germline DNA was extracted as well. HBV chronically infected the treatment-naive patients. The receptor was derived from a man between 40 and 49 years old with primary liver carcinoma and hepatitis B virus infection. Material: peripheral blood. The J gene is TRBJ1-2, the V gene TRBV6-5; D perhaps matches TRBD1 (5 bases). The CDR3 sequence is CASSLDRSYGYTF. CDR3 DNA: TGTGCCAGCAGTTTAGACAGATCCTATGGCTACACCTTC.